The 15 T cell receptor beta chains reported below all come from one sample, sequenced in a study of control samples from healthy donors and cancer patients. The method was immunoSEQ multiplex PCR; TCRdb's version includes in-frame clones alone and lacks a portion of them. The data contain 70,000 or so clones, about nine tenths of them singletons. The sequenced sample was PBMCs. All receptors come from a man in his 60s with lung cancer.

The CDR3 is CASSDRGEQFF. The CDR3 DNA sequence: TGTGCCAGCAGCGATCGAGGGGAGCAGTTCTTC. This chain links TRBV7-9 with TRBJ2-1, with a possible D match to TRBD2 (5 bases). Trimming took 5 bases from V and 10 from J, leaving 9 bases between them. The V gene's germline CDR1 is SEHNR and CDR2 FQNEAQ (reference sequence). This CDR3 region has 11 residues.

CDR3 sequence: CASSEARNYGYTF. The CDR3 DNA reads as TGTGCCAGCAGTGAGGCCAGGAACTATGGCTACACCTTC. The chain recombines TRBV6-1 with TRBJ1-2; D uncertain. V was trimmed by 3 bases and J by 2 bases, leaving 7 bases between them. The CDR3 sequence is 13 residues long. The germline V gene encodes CDR1 MNHNS and CDR2 SASEGT.

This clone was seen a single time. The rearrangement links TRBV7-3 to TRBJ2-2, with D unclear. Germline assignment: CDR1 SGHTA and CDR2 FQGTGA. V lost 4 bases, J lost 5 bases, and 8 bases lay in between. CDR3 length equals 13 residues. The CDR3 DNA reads TGTGCCAGCAGCTCTAGACAAACCGGGGAGCTGTTTTTT. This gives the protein CASSSRQTGELFF.

The CDR3 region is CASSTGQRTYEQYF. The DNA for the CDR3 is TGCGCCAGCAGCACCGGACAGCGGACCTACGAGCAGTACTTC. This sequence joins TRBV5-1 and TRBJ2-7; possibly TRBD1 for D (6 bases). This CDR3 is built from 14 residues. V dropped 4 bases and J dropped 2 bases, with 13 bases sitting between them. CDR1 is SGHRS and CDR2 is YFSETQ in the germline V gene.

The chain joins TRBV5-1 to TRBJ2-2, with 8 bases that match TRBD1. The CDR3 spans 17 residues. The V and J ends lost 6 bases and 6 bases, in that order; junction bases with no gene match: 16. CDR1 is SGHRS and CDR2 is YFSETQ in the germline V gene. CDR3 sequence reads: CASMSGTGYFEAGELFF. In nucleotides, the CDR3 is TGCGCCAGCATGTCCGGGACAGGCTATTTCGAGGCCGGGGAGCTGTTTTTT.

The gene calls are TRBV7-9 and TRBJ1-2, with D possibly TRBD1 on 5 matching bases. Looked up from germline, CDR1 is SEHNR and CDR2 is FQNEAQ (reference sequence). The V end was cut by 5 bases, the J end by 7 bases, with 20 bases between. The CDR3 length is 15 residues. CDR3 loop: CASSTTTALRTGYTF. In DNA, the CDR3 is TGTGCCAGCAGCACAACGACAGCCCTACGGACTGGCTACACCTTC.

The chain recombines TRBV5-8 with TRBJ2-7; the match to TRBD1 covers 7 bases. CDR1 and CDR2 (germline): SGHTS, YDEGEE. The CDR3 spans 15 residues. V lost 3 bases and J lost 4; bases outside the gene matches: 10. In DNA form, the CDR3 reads TGTGCCAGCAGCTCCGGACAGGTACAGACTTACGAGCAGTACTTC. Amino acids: CASSSGQVQTYEQYF.

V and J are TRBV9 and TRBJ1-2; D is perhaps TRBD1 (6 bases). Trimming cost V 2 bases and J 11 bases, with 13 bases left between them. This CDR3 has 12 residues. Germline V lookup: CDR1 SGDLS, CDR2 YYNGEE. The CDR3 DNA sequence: TGTGCCAGCAGCGTCTGGACAGCCGGTTACACCTTC. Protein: CASSVWTAGYTF.

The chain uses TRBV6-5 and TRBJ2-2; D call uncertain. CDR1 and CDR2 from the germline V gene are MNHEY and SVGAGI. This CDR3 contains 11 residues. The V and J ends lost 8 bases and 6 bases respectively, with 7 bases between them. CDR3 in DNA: TGTGCCAGCCAAAGGGCCGGGGAGCTGTTTTTT. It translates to CASQRAGELFF.

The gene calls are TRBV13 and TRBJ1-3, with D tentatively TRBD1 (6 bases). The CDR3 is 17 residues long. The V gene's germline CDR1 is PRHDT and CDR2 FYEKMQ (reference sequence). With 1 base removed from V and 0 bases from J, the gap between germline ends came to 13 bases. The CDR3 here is CASSLDGTSSSGNTIYF. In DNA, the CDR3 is TGTGCCAGCAGCTTAGATGGGACATCGAGCTCTGGAAACACCATATATTTT.

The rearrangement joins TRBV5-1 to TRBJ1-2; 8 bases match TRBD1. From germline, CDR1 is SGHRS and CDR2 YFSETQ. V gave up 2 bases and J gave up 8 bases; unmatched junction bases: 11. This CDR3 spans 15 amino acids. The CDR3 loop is CASSLFQGAGYGYTF. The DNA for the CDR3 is TGCGCCAGCAGCTTATTTCAGGGGGCTGGATACGGCTACACCTTC.

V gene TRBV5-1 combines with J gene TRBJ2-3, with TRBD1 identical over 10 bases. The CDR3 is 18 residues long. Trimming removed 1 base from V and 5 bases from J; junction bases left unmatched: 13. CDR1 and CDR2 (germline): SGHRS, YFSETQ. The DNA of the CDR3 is TGCGCCAGCAGCTTGCTTGGACAGGGGGGGGTAGCCCGAGATACGCAGTATTTT. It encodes CASSLLGQGGVARDTQYF.

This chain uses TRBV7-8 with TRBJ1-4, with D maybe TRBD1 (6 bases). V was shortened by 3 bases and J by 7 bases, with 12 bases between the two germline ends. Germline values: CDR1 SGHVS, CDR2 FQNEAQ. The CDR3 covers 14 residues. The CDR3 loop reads CASSFSGVGEKLFF. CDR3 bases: TGTGCCAGCAGCTTCTCAGGGGTCGGTGAAAAACTGTTTTTT.

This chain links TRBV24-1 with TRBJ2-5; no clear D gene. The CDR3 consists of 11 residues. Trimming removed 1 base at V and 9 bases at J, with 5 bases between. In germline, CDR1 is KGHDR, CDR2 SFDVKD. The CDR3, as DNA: TGTGCCACCAGTGATTTTCAGGCCCAGTACTTC. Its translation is CATSDFQAQYF.

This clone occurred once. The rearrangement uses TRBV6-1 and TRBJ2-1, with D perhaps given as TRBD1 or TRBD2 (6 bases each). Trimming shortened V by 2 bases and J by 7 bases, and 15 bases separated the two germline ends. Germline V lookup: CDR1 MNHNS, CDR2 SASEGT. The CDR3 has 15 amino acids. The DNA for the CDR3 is TGTGCCAGCAGTGAAAATGGGGGGCATAATAATGAGCAGTTCTTC. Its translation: CASSENGGHNNEQFF.